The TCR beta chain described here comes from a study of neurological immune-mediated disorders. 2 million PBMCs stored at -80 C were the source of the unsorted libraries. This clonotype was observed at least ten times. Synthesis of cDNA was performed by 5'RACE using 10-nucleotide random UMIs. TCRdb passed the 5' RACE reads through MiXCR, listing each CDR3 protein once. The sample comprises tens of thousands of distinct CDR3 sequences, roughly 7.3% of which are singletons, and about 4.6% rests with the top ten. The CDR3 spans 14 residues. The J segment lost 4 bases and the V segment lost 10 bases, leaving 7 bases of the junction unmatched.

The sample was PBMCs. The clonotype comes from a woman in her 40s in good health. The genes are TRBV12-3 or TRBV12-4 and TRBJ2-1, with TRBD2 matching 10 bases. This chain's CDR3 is CAISGRSLYNEQFF. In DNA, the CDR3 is TGTGCCATTAGCGGGAGGTCCCTTTACAATGAGCAGTTCTTC.